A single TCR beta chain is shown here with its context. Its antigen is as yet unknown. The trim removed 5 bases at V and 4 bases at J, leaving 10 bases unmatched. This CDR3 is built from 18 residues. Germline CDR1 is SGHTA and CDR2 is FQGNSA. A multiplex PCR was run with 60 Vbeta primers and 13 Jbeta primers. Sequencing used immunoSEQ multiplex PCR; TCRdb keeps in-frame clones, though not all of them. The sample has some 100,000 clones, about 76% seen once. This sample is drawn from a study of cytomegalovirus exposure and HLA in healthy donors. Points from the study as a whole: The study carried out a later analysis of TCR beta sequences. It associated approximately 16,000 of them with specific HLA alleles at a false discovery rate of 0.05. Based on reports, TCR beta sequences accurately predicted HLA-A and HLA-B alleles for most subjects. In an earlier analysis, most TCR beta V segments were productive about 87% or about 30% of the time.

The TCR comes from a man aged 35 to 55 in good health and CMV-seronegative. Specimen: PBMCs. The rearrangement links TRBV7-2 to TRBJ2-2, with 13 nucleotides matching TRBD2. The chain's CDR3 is CASSAPTSGGASTGELFF. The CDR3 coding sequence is TGTGCCAGCAGCGCTCCAACTAGCGGGGGGGCCTCCACCGGGGAGCTGTTTTTT.